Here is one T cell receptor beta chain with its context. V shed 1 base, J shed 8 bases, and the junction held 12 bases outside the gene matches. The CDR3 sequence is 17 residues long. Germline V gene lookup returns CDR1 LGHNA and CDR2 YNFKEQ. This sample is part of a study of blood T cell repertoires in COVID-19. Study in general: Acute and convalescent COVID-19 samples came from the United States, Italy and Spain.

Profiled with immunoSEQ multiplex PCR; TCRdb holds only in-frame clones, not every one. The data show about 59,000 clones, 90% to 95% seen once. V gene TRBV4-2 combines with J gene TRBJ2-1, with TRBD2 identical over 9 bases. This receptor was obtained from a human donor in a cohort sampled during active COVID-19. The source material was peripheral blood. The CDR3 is CASSQVWDSGSVDEQFF. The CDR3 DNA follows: TGTGCCAGCAGCCAAGTTTGGGATAGCGGGAGTGTTGATGAGCAGTTCTTC.